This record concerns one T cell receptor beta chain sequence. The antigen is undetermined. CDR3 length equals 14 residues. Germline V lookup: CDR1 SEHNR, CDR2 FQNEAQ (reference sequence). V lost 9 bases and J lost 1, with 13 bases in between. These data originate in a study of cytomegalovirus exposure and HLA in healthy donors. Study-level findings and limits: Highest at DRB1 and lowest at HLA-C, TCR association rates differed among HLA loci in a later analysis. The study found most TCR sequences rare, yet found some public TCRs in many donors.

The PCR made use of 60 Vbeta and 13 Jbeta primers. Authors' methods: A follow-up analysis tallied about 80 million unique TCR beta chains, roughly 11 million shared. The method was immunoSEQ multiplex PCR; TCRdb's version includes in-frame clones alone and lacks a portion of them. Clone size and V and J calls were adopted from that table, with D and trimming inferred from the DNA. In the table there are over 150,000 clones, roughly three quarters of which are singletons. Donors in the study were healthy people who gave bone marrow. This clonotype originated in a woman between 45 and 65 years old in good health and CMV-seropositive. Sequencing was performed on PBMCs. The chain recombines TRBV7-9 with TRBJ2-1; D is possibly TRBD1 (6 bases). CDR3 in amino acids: CASPAGESYNEQFF. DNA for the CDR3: TGTGCCAGTCCGGCAGGGGAATCCTACAATGAGCAGTTCTTC.